This T cell receptor beta chain was identified during a study of graft-versus-host responses after intestinal transplantation. In the study overall: All of the recipients had induction that used anti-thymocyte globulin, then tacrolimus and steroids for 2 to 3 years.

The study's findings and limits: Graft-versus-host to host-versus-graft clonal ratios in allografts were high in patients with graft-donor T cell macrochimerism.

Per germline, CDR1 LGHNT and CDR2 FRNRAP. This CDR3 spans 13 amino acids. The V gene lost 6 bases and the J gene lost 5 bases, with 10 bases spanning the gap. Details on this clone: As yet, its antigen is unknown.

TCRdb's table, derived via immunoSEQ multiplex PCR, lists solely in-frame clones and lacks some. The data hold about 85,000 clones, with about 91% observed a single time. The sequenced sample was unstimulated CD8+ T cells sorted from spleen or lymph node cells, obtained before transplant. This sequence joins TRBV12-5 and TRBJ1-4; the D gene is possibly TRBD1 (6 bases). This receptor was obtained from a human donor who was the organ donor for an intestinal transplant. The CDR3 nucleotides read TGTGCTAGTGGCAGGGGAAGGAATGAAAAACTGTTTTTT. Protein product: CASGRGRNEKLFF.